A single sample is the source of the 25 T cell receptor beta chains below, sequenced in a study of control samples from healthy donors and cancer patients. Libraries were prepared by immunoSEQ multiplex PCR; TCRdb keeps only in-frame clonotypes and omits some of them. The sample holds 170,000 or so clones, approximately 92% seen once. The sequenced sample was blood. The receptors originated from a woman between 35 and 50 years old in good health.

The V gene is TRBV7-9, the J gene TRBJ2-1, with 8 positions matching TRBD1. The V gene end was trimmed by 4 bases and the J gene end by 4 bases; junction bases not matched to a gene: 3. Germline CDR1 reads SEHNR; CDR2 reads FQNEAQ (reference sequence). The CDR3 extends over 14 amino acids. The CDR3 here is CASSSRTGYNEQFF. The CDR3 region has the DNA TGTGCCAGCAGCTCCCGGACAGGGTACAATGAGCAGTTCTTC.

The chain combines TRBV14 with TRBJ2-5; D gene uncertain. Trimming removed 1 base at V and 1 base at J, with 13 bases between. The CDR3 runs to 16 residues. CDR1 and CDR2 from the germline V gene are SGHDN and FVKESK. The CDR3 protein is CASSQVFPTIQETQYF. As DNA, the CDR3 is TGTGCCAGCAGCCAAGTCTTTCCGACAATCCAAGAGACCCAGTACTTC.

This chain connects TRBV19 to TRBJ2-3; D gene ambiguous. The germline gives CDR1 LNHDA, CDR2 SQIVND (reference sequence). V shed 1 base and J shed 6 bases, with 11 bases lying between them. CDR3 length: 14 residues. The CDR3 region is CASSIGGGRDTQYF. The CDR3 DNA follows: TGTGCCAGTAGTATAGGGGGTGGTCGGGATACGCAGTATTTT.

V is TRBV6-5 and J is TRBJ2-1, with unresolved D. The CDR3 has 13 amino acids. Deletions cut 0 bases from V and 6 bases from J, with 6 bases between. CDR1 and CDR2 from the germline V gene are MNHEY and SVGAGI. The CDR3: CASSYSPTNEQFF. The CDR3 nucleotides are TGTGCCAGCAGTTACTCTCCAACCAATGAGCAGTTCTTC.

The chain employs TRBV11-2 and TRBJ2-7, with 8 bases aligning to TRBD2. Looked up from germline, CDR1 is SGHAT and CDR2 is FQNNGV. V gave up 5 bases and J gave up 3 bases; unmatched junction bases: 15. CDR3 size: 17 residues. The CDR3 sequence: CASSGPQLAGPRYEQYF. As DNA, the CDR3 is TGTGCCAGCAGCGGACCTCAATTAGCGGGACCCCGCTACGAGCAGTACTTC.

This chain joins TRBV7-2 and TRBJ2-5; a weak D match, TRBD2 (6 bases). Germline CDR1 reads SGHTA; CDR2 reads FQGNSA. The germline V and J ends were trimmed by 2 bases and 4 bases, with 11 bases remaining between them. This CDR3 has 14 residues. This chain's CDR3 is CASSLSGSGETQYF. In DNA form, the CDR3 reads TGTGCCAGCAGCTTATCGGGTAGCGGAGAGACCCAGTACTTC.

This chain links TRBV6-5 with TRBJ2-7, with a tentative D call TRBD1 (6 bases). This CDR3 is 12 amino acids long. The V and J ends lost 8 bases and 1 base respectively, with 9 bases between them. CDR1 and CDR2 (germline): MNHEY, SVGAGI. The CDR3: CASADSSYEQYF. CDR3 sequence (DNA): TGTGCCAGCGCGGACAGTTCCTACGAGCAGTACTTC.

The genes are TRBV28 and TRBJ1-6; unclear D gene. This CDR3 spans 12 amino acids. Trimming took 7 bases from V and 9 from J, leaving 10 bases between them. The germline gives CDR1 MDHEN, CDR2 SYDVKM. The chain's CDR3 is CASNTPTSPLHF. CDR3 nucleotides: TGTGCCAGCAATACCCCTACTTCACCCCTCCACTTT.

The V call is TRBV12-3 or TRBV12-4, the J call TRBJ2-2; D remains unclear. V dropped 7 bases and J dropped 5 bases, with 11 bases sitting between them. The CDR3 sequence is 13 residues long. DNA for the CDR3: TGTGCCAGCATACTTATCGGGACCGGGGAGCTGTTTTTT. Residues: CASILIGTGELFF.

The genes are TRBV20-1 and TRBJ2-2, with a weak D call TRBD2 (5 bases). Germline CDR1 reads DFQATT; CDR2 reads SNEGSKA (reference sequence). V lost 3 bases to trimming and J lost 10 bases, with 15 bases between them. CDR3 length equals 13 residues. CDR3 bases: TGCAGTGCTAGTGGCCTAGCTAACAAGGAGCTGTTTTTT. Translation gives CSASGLANKELFF.

This chain uses TRBV5-5 with TRBJ2-2; tentative D call: TRBD1 (6 bases). Deletions cut 2 bases from V and 3 bases from J, with 14 bases between. Per the germline V gene, CDR1 is SGHKS and CDR2 is YYEKEE (reference sequence). The CDR3 is 16 residues long. CDR3 loop: CASSLLQGRYTGELFF. For the CDR3, the DNA is TGTGCCAGCAGCTTACTTCAGGGGAGATACACCGGGGAGCTGTTTTTT. Full variable domain (outside the CDR3, taken from reference TRBV5-5 and TRBJ2-2): DAGVTQSPTHLIKTRGQQVTLRCSPISGHKSVSWYQQVLGQGPQFIFQYYEKEERGRGNFPDRFSARQFPNYSSELNVNALLLGDSALYLCASSLLQGRYTGELFFGEGSRLTVL.

The chain links TRBV7-2 to TRBJ1-4; D not certain. Germline V gene sequence: CDR1 SGHTA, CDR2 FQGNSA. The CDR3 extends over 16 amino acids. The ends were cut back, 3 bases at V and 0 bases at J, with 11 bases in the middle. The CDR3 nucleotides are TGTGCCAGCAGCTTCACAGCGACGGCAACTAATGAAAAACTGTTTTTT. It specifies CASSFTATATNEKLFF. Full variable domain (rest looked up from reference TRBV7-2 and TRBJ1-4): GAGVSQSPSNKVTEKGKDVELRCDPISGHTALYWYRQSLGQGLEFLIYFQGNSAPDKSGLPSDRFSAERTGGSVSTLTIQRTQQEDSAVYLCASSFTATATNEKLFFGSGTQLSVL.

The chain has TRBV11-2 and TRBJ2-5, with D possibly being TRBD2 (7 bases). Germline V lookup: CDR1 SGHAT, CDR2 FQNNGV. The CDR3 is made up of 15 amino acids. V lost 1 base and J lost 5, with 14 bases in between. CDR3 coding DNA: TGTGCCAGCAGCTTAGCTGGGAGGGGGACCGAGACCCAGTACTTC. Protein sequence: CASSLAGRGTETQYF. The whole variable domain, remainder taken from reference TRBV11-2 and TRBJ2-5, is EAGVAQSPRYKIIEKRQSVAFWCNPISGHATLYWYQQILGQGPKLLIQFQNNGVVDDSQLPKDRFSAERLKGVDSTLKIQPAKLEDSAVYLCASSLAGRGTETQYFGPGTRLLVL.

This sequence joins TRBV4-1 and TRBJ1-1; a weak D match, TRBD1 (6 bases). The length of the CDR3 is 15 residues. V shed 3 bases and J shed 2 bases, with 13 bases lying between them. CDR1 MGHRA and CDR2 YSYEKL come from the germline V gene. CDR3 protein: CASSQNRDINTEAFF. The CDR3 DNA reads as TGCGCCAGCAGCCAGAACCGGGACATAAACACTGAAGCTTTCTTT.

The chain carries TRBV6-5 and TRBJ1-2, with 8 bases lining up with TRBD1. The CDR3 spans 12 residues. V lost 6 bases, J lost 6 bases, and 3 bases stayed unmatched. CDR1 is MNHEY and CDR2 is SVGAGI in the germline V gene. The CDR3 coding sequence is TGTGCCAGCAGGCAGGGGGCCAATGGCTACACCTTC. Residues: CASRQGANGYTF.

In its sample, this clone was seen a few times. In DNA form, the CDR3 reads TGTGCCAGCACCCTGAAAGACTCCTACGAGCAGTACTTC. This translates into CASTLKDSYEQYF. The V gene is TRBV5-6, the J gene TRBJ2-7; D unclear. Between the trimmed V and J ends, which lost 6 bases and 0 bases, there was a span of 10 bases. Germline V gives CDR1 SGHDT, CDR2 YYEEEE. This CDR3 is built from 13 residues.

The chain combines TRBV6-2 or TRBV6-3 with TRBJ2-7, with D possibly TRBD2 on 6 matching bases. The V end lost 2 bases, the J end lost 3 bases, and 11 bases lay between the germline ends. The CDR3 covers 14 residues. Germline lookup yields CDR1 MNHEY and CDR2 SVGEGT. The CDR3, as DNA: TGTGCCAGCAGTTACCCTACCGGGGGCTACGAGCAGTACTTC. Translation gives CASSYPTGGYEQYF.

The V call is TRBV28, the J call TRBJ2-1; 10 bases agree with TRBD1. CDR3 length equals 15 residues. The germline CDR1 and CDR2 sequences are MDHEN and SYDVKM. With 5 bases clipped from V and 5 bases from J, the junction kept 6 bases outside the gene matches. The chain's CDR3 is CASSVPGQGNNEQFF. The CDR3 nucleotides are TGTGCCAGCAGTGTCCCGGGACAGGGGAACAATGAGCAGTTCTTC.

The V gene is TRBV11-1, the J gene TRBJ1-6; 8 bases map to TRBD1. CDR1 SGHAT and CDR2 FQDESV come from the germline V gene (reference sequence). With V trimmed by 2 bases and J by 5 bases, 5 bases remained unmatched. CDR3 size: 16 residues. In DNA, the CDR3 is TGTGCCAGCAGCTTATTTGGGGGACAGGATAATTCACCCCTCCACTTT. It encodes CASSLFGGQDNSPLHF.

This clone occurred once. Written as DNA, the CDR3 is TGTGCCAGCAGCTTTACATCGGGACGAGGATTAGCTAACTATGGCTACACCTTC. Protein sequence: CASSFTSGRGLANYGYTF. J is TRBJ1-2 and V is TRBV5-4; weak D call: TRBD1 (5 bases). CDR1 and CDR2 (germline): SGHNT, YYREEE (reference sequence). The V and J ends lost 2 bases and 0 bases respectively, with 20 bases between them. CDR3 size: 18 residues.

The chain has TRBV9 and TRBJ2-7; 11 bases line up with TRBD1. The V segment lost 3 bases and the J segment 4 bases; nucleotides outside the gene matches: 3. This CDR3 comprises 14 residues. CDR1 and CDR2 from the germline V gene are SGDLS and YYNGEE. For the CDR3, the DNA is TGTGCCAGCAGCGCGGGACAGGGGGTTTACGAGCAGTACTTC. Protein product: CASSAGQGVYEQYF.

The V gene is TRBV11-2, the J gene TRBJ2-2, with 10 nucleotides matching TRBD2. J was trimmed by 7 bases and V by 1 base; bases with no gene match: 9. The length of the CDR3 is 17 residues. The V gene's germline CDR1 is SGHAT and CDR2 FQNNGV. The CDR3 region is CASSLGLAGPIGGELFF. The DNA of the CDR3 is TGTGCCAGCAGCTTAGGACTAGCGGGTCCCATTGGCGGGGAGCTGTTTTTT.

The chain is built from TRBV18 and TRBJ1-2, with unresolved D. The V gene lost 3 bases and the J gene lost 8 bases, with 13 bases spanning the gap. The germline V gene has CDR1 KGHSH and CDR2 LQKENI. The CDR3 totals 13 residues. Here the CDR3 DNA reads TGTGCCAGCTCACCTATGGAGGGATACGGCTACACCTTC. It specifies CASSPMEGYGYTF.

This chain joins TRBV12-3 or TRBV12-4 and TRBJ2-2, with D possibly TRBD2 on 5 matching bases. CDR3 length: 12 amino acids. V lost 8 bases to trimming and J lost 4 bases, with 8 bases between them. CDR3 residues: CASVSGTGELFF. CDR3 coding DNA: TGTGCCAGCGTGAGCGGCACCGGGGAGCTGTTTTTT.

The chain employs TRBV10-3 and TRBJ1-5; TRBD1 is a possible D gene (5 bases). The CDR3 sequence is 14 residues long. Trimming pared 6 bases from V and 3 bases from J, leaving 12 bases between. CDR1 and CDR2 from the germline V gene are ENHRY and SYGVKD. The CDR3 DNA follows: TGTGCCATCAGCCAGACAGATTCCAATCAGCCCCAGCATTTT. It encodes CAISQTDSNQPQHF.